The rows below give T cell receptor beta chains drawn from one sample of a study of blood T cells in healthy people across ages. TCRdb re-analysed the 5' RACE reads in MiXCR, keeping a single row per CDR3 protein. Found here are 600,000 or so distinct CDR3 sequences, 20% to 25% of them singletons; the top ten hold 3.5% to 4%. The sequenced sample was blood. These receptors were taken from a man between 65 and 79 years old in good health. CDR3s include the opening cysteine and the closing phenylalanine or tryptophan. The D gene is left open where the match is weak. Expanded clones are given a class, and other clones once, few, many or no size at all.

CDR3 DNA: TGTGCCGGCCGAGGTGGGCCCCAAGAGACCCAGTACTTC; CDR3 protein: CAGRGGPQETQYF; clone size: few; J gene: TRBJ2-5; V gene: TRBV28; D gene: .
CDR3 DNA: TGTGCCAGCAGTAAAGAGAATGAAAAACTGTTTTTT; CDR3 protein: CASSKENEKLFF; clone size: .; J gene: TRBJ1-4; V gene: TRBV2; D gene: .
CDR3 DNA: TGCAGTGCTAGTTATAGCGGGAAAATTTCCTACAATGAGCAGTTCTTC; CDR3 protein: CSASYSGKISYNEQFF; clone size: few; J gene: TRBJ2-1; V gene: TRBV20-1; D gene: TRBD2
CDR3 DNA: TGTGCCAGCAGTTACCAAGGGACTAGCGGGCCCTACAATGAGCAGTTCTTC; CDR3 protein: CASSYQGTSGPYNEQFF; clone size: .; J gene: TRBJ2-1; V gene: TRBV6-5; D gene: TRBD2
CDR3 DNA: TGCAGCGTCATGACAGCTTACGAGCAGTACTTC; CDR3 protein: CSVMTAYEQYF; clone size: many; J gene: TRBJ2-7; V gene: TRBV29-1; D gene: .
CDR3 DNA: TGTGCCAGCAGCGGTCAGGGGGCTTTAACGTACGAGCAGTACTTC; CDR3 protein: CASSGQGALTYEQYF; clone size: .; J gene: TRBJ2-7; V gene: TRBV7-9; D gene: TRBD1
CDR3 DNA: TGTGCCACCAGTGATCACAGCGGAACTAGCACAGATACGCAGTATTTT; CDR3 protein: CATSDHSGTSTDTQYF; clone size: .; J gene: TRBJ2-3; V gene: TRBV24-1; D gene: .
CDR3 DNA: TGTGCCAGCACGGCCCAGGGGGCTATCGGGGAGCTGTTTTTT; CDR3 protein: CASTAQGAIGELFF; clone size: .; J gene: TRBJ2-2; V gene: TRBV6-5; D gene: TRBD1
CDR3 DNA: TGTGCCAGCAGCTTACAGTACCAAGAGACCCAGTACTTC; CDR3 protein: CASSLQYQETQYF; clone size: few; J gene: TRBJ2-5; V gene: TRBV7-2; D gene: .
CDR3 DNA: TGTGCCAGCAGTGAGTCGACGGGCCCCAGAGGTGGCTACACCTTC; CDR3 protein: CASSESTGPRGGYTF; clone size: .; J gene: TRBJ1-2; V gene: TRBV6-5; D gene: .
CDR3 DNA: TGTGCCAGCAGCCAAGATCGGGCTAGCGAGGGAGAGACCCAGTACTTC; CDR3 protein: CASSQDRASEGETQYF; clone size: few; J gene: TRBJ2-5; V gene: TRBV3-1; D gene: .
CDR3 DNA: TGCAGTGCTAGACAGTGGGGAGCTCCAGATACGCAGTATTTT; CDR3 protein: CSARQWGAPDTQYF; clone size: .; J gene: TRBJ2-3; V gene: TRBV20-1; D gene: .
CDR3 DNA: TGTGCCAGCAGCCAAGATTCCAGGGGATACTCCTACAATGAGCAGTTCTTC; CDR3 protein: CASSQDSRGYSYNEQFF; clone size: .; J gene: TRBJ2-1; V gene: TRBV3-1; D gene: .
CDR3 DNA: TGCGCCAGCAGCCAAGATGTGGCGGTGGAGACCCAGTACTTC; CDR3 protein: CASSQDVAVETQYF; clone size: .; J gene: TRBJ2-5; V gene: TRBV4-3; D gene: .
CDR3 DNA: TGTGCCAGCAGCGTCCACCCCTCCCTCGACAGGGAAGCTTTCTTT; CDR3 protein: CASSVHPSLDREAFF; clone size: .; J gene: TRBJ1-1; V gene: TRBV9; D gene: .
CDR3 DNA: TGCGCCAGCAGCCCTAGAGAAGGGACAGGGACCGAGCAGTACTTC; CDR3 protein: CASSPREGTGTEQYF; clone size: many; J gene: TRBJ2-7; V gene: TRBV5-1; D gene: TRBD1